These 3 T cell receptor beta chains originate from one sample sequenced in a study of blood T cell repertoires in COVID-19. Profiled with immunoSEQ multiplex PCR; TCRdb holds only in-frame clones, not every one. The sample records around 100,000 clones, approximately 89% being singletons. The sequenced material came from peripheral blood. Receptors were obtained from a woman older than 75 in a cohort sampled during active COVID-19.

The chain uses TRBV6-5 and TRBJ2-3; 8 positions match TRBD2. Germline CDR1 reads MNHEY; CDR2 reads SVGAGI. The V gene end was trimmed by 6 bases and the J gene end by 1 base; junction bases not matched to a gene: 6. This CDR3 has 15 amino acids. The CDR3 here is CASRHMTSGTDTQYF. CDR3 coding DNA: TGTGCCAGCAGGCACATGACTAGCGGCACAGATACGCAGTATTTT.

The CDR3 sequence is CASSFPGGAAEAFF. CDR3 coding DNA: TGTGCCAGTAGTTTTCCAGGGGGCGCGGCTGAAGCTTTCTTT. The chain combines TRBV19 with TRBJ1-1, with 8 bases aligning to TRBD1. With V trimmed by 5 bases and J by 6 bases, 8 bases remained unmatched. CDR1 and CDR2 from the germline V gene are LNHDA and SQIVND (reference sequence). The CDR3 sequence is 14 residues long.

J is TRBJ2-1 and V is TRBV12-3 or TRBV12-4; possible D gene TRBD1, 5 bases. CDR3 length equals 12 residues. V lost 5 bases and J 12 bases, leaving 14 bases between the germline ends. CDR3 sequence: CASSRAGSGQFF. In nucleotides, the CDR3 is TGTGCCAGCAGTCGGGCAGGGTCAGGGCAGTTCTTC.